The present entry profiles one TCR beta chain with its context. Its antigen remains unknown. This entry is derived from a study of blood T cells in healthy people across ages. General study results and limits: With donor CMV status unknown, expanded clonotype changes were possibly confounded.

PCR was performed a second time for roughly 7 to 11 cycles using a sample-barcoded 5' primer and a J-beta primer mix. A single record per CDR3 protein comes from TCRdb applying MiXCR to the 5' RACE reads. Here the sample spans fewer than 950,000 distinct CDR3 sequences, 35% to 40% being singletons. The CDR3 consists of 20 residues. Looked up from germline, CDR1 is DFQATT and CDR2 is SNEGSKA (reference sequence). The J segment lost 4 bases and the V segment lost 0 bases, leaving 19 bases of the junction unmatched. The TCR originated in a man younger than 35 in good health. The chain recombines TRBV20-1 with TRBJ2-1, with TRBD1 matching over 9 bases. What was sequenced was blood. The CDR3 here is CSARDWDTGGPIHPYNEQFF. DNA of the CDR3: TGCAGTGCTAGAGATTGGGACACAGGGGGCCCTATACATCCGTACAATGAGCAGTTCTTC.